This TCR beta chain was retrieved from a study of T cell responses to AZD1222 COVID-19 vaccine. The CDR3 loop spans 13 amino acids. Germline V lookup: CDR1 SGHVS, CDR2 FQNEAQ. Trimming pared 8 bases from V and 2 bases from J, leaving 12 bases between. Method: immunoSEQ multiplex PCR; TCRdb's copy keeps in-frame clones and lacks some. The table lists 120,000 or so clones, about nine tenths of them singletons. This TCR derives from an adult in good health. The sequences come from peripheral blood, collected on day 0 of AZD1222 vaccination. The V and J genes are TRBV7-8 and TRBJ1-1, with D unresolved. The CDR3 nucleotides are TGTGCCAGCGTTACCGAATCTAACACTGAAGCTTTCTTT. Its translation is CASVTESNTEAFF. Drawing the rest from reference TRBV7-8 and TRBJ1-1, the complete variable domain is GAGVSQSPRYKVAKRGQDVALRCDPISGHVSLFWYQQALGQGPEFLTYFQNEAQLDKSGLPSDRFFAERPEGSVSTLKIQRTQQEDSAVYLCASVTESNTEAFFGQGTRLTVV.